This T cell receptor beta chain was observed in a study of OX40 agonist ivuxolimab in advanced cancers. Clones were sequenced by immunoSEQ multiplex PCR, and TCRdb holds only the in-frame ones, with some missing. Of about 68,000 clones in the sample, more than 75% were seen once. Trimming left V 2 bases short and J 5 bases short, with 13 bases between. The CDR3 is 15 residues long. Per the germline V gene, CDR1 is SGDLS and CDR2 is YYNGEE. This TCR derives from an adult with an advanced solid tumor such as melanoma, head and neck, liver or kidney cancer. The rearrangement uses TRBV9 and TRBJ2-2; possibly TRBD1 or TRBD2 for D (5 bases each). The sequencing used CD4+ or CD8+ T cells sorted from blood, collected in a trial of the OX40 agonist ivuxolimab. DNA for the CDR3: TGTGCCAGCAGCGTGGGGCAGGGCGGGACCGGGGAGCTGTTTTTT. This gives the protein CASSVGQGGTGELFF.